This T cell receptor (beta chain) was documented in a study of breast tumors, draining lymph nodes, adjacent tissues. Whole-study findings and limits: Data fit most tumor T cells coming from lymph node, expanding in tumor.

A single record per CDR3 protein comes from TCRdb applying MiXCR to the multiplex PCR reads. The data show a few hundred thousand distinct CDR3 sequences, less than 40% seen once. The CDR3 covers 15 residues. The germline CDR1 and CDR2 sequences are KGHSH and LQKENI. Trimming took off 1 base at V and 0 bases at J, with 6 bases between the two ends. Samples came from axillary lymph nodes draining the breast cancer. This clonotype was counted ten times or more. Its antigen is still unknown. The chain links TRBV18 to TRBJ2-2; D not resolved. The clonotype originates from a female donor with breast cancer. Some clones in this sample may be carry-over from other donors' samples. Sequencing used axillary lymph node tissue. This CDR3 reads CASSPLVANTGELFF. The CDR3 bases are TGTGCCAGCTCACCACTAGTCGCGAACACCGGGGAGCTGTTTTTT.